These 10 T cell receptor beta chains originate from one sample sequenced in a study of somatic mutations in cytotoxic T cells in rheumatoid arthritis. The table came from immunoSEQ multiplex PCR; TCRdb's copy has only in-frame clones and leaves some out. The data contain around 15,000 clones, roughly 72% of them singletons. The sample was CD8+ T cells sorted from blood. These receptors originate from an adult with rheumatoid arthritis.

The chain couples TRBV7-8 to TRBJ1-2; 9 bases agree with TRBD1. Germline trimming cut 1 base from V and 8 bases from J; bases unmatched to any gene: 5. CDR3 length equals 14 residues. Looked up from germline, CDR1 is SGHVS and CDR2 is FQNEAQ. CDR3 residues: CASSLGGTGKGYTF. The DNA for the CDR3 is TGTGCCAGCAGCTTAGGCGGGACAGGGAAGGGCTACACCTTC.

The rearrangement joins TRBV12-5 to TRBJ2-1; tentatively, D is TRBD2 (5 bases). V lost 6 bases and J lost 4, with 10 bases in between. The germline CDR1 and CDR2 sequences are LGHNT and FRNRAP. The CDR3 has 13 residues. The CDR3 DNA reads TGTGCTAGTGGCAGAGGACTTTACAATGAGCAGTTCTTC. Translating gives CASGRGLYNEQFF.

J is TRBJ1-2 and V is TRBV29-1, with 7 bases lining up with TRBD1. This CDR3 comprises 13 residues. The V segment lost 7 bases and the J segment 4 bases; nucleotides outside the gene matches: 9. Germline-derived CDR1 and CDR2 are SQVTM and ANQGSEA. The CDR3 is CSAGGDSFYGYTF. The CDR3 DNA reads TGCAGCGCCGGAGGGGACAGTTTCTATGGCTACACCTTC.

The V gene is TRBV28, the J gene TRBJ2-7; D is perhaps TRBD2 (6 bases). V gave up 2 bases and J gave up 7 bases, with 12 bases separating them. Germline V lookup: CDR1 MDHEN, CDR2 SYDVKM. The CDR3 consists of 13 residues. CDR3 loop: CASSLSEGREQYF. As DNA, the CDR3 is TGTGCCAGCAGTTTAAGTGAGGGGAGGGAGCAGTACTTC. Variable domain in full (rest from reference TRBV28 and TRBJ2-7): DVKVTQSSRYLVKRTGEKVFLECVQDMDHENMFWYRQDPGLGLRLIYFSYDVKMKEKGDIPEGYSVSREKKERFSLILESASTNQTSMYLCASSLSEGREQYFGPGTRLTVT.

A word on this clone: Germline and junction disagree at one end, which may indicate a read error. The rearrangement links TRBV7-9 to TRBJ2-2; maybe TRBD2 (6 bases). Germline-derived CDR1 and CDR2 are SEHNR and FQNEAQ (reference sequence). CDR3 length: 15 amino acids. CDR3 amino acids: CASTLAGRNTGELFF. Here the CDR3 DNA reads TGTGCCAGCACCTTAGCCGGGAGGAACACCGGGGAGCTGTTTTTT.

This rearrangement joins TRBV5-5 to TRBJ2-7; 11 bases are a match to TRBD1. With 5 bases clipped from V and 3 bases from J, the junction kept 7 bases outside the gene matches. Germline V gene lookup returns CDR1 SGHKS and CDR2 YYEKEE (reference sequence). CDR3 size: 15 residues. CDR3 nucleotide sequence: TGTGCCAGCAGAGACGGGGACAGGGGGTACTACGAGCAGTACTTC. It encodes CASRDGDRGYYEQYF.

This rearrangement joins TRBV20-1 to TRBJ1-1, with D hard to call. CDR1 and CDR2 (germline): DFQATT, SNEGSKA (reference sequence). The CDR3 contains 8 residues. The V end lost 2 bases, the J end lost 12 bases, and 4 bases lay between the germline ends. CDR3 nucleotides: TGCAGTGCTAGAACAACTTTCTTT. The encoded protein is CSARTTFF.

The CDR3 loop reads CASSSSTSAFSGANVLTF. Written as DNA, the CDR3 is TGTGCCAGCAGCTCCTCGACTAGCGCCTTCTCTGGGGCCAACGTCCTGACTTTC. This sequence joins TRBV7-9 and TRBJ2-6; 8 positions match TRBD2. V dropped 4 bases and J dropped 0; count of bases not matched to a gene: 8. This CDR3 is built from 18 residues. The germline V gene encodes CDR1 SEHNR and CDR2 FQNEAQ (reference sequence).

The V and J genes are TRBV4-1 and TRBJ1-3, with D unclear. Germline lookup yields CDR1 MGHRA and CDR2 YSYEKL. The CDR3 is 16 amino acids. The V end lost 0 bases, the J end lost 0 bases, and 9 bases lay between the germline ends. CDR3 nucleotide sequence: TGCGCCAGCAGCCAAGATGACGGGCTCTCTGGAAACACCATATATTTT. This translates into CASSQDDGLSGNTIYF.

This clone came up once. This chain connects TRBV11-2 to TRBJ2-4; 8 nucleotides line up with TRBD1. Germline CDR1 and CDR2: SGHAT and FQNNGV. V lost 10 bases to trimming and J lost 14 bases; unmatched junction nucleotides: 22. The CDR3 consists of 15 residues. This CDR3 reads CATNQYRGQGIPEYF. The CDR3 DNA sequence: TGTGCCACCAACCAGTACCGAGGACAGGGAATCCCTGAGTACTTC. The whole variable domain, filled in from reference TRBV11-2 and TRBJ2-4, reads EAGVAQSPRYKIIEKRQSVAFWCNPISGHATLYWYQQILGQGPKLLIQFQNNGVVDDSQLPKDRFSAERLKGVDSTLKIQPAKLEDSAVYLCATNQYRGQGIPEYFGAGTRLSVL.